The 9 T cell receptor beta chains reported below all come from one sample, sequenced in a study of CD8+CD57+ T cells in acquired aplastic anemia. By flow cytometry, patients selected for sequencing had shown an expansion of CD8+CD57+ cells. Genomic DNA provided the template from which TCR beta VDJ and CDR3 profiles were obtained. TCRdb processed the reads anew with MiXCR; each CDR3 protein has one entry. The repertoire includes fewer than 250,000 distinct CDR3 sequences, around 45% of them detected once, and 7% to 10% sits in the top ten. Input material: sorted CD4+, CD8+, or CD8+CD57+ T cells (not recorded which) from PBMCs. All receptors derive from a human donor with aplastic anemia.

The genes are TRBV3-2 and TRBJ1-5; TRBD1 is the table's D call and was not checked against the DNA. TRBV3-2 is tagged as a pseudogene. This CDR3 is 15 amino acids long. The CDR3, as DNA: TGTGCCAGCCCCAAAGGGGGGGGTAACAATCAGCCCCAGCATTTT. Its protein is CASPKGGGNNQPQHF.

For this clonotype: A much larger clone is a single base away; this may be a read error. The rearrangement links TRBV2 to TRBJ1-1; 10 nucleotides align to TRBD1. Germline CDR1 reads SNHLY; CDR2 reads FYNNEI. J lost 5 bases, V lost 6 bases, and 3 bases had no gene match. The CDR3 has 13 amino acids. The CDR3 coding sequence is TGTGCCAGCAGGGGACAGGGGAGGACTGAAGCTTTCTTT. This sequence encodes CASRGQGRTEAFF.

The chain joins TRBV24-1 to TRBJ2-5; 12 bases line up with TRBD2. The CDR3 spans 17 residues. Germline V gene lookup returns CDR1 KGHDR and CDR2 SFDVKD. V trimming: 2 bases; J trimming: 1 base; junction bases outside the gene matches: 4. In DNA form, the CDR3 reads TGTGCCACCAGTGATTCTAAACTAGCGGGGGGCCAAGAGACCCAGTACTTC. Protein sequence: CATSDSKLAGGQETQYF.

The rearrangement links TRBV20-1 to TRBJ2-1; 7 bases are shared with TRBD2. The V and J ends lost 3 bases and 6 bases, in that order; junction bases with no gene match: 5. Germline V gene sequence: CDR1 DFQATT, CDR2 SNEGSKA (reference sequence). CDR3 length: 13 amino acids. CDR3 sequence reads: CSARIGRFNEQFF. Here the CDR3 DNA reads TGCAGTGCTAGGATCGGGAGGTTCAATGAGCAGTTCTTC.

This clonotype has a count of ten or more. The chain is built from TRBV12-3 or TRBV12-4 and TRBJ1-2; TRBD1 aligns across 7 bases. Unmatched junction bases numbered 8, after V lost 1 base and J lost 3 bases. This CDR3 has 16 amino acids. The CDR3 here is CASSLDDRAEDYGYTF. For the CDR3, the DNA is TGTGCCAGCAGTTTAGACGACAGGGCAGAAGACTATGGCTACACCTTC.

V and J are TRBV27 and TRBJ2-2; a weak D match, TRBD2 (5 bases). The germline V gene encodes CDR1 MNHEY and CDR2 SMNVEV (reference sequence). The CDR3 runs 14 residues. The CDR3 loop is CATGVSGSTGELFF. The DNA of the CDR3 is TGTGCTACCGGGGTGTCCGGATCCACCGGGGAGCTGTTTTTT.

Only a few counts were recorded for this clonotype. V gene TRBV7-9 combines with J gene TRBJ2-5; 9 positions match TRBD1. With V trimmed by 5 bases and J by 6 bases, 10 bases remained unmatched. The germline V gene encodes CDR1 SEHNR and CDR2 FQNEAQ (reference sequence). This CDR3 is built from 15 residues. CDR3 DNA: TGTGCCAGCAGCCCCACAGGGGGCGCTGGGAAGACCCAGTACTTC. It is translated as CASSPTGGAGKTQYF.

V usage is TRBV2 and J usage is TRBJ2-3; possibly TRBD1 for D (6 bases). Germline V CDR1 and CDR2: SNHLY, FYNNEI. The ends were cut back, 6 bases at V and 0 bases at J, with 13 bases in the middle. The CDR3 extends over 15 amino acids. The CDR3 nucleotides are TGTGCCAGCAGCGAGGGACAAACTAGCACAGATACGCAGTATTTT. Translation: CASSEGQTSTDTQYF.

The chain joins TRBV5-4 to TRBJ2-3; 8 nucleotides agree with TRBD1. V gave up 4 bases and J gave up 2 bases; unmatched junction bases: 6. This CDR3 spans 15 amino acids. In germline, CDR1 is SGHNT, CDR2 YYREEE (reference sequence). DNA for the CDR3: TGTGCCAGCAGCAAAGGACAGGGAATCACAGATACGCAGTATTTT. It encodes CASSKGQGITDTQYF.